Listed below are T cell receptor beta chains from one sample, sequenced in a study of blood T cell repertoires in COVID-19. The repertoire was sequenced with immunoSEQ multiplex PCR; TCRdb's copy has only in-frame clones and lacks some. The table shows 200,000 to 250,000 clones, with approximately 80% occurring only once. What was sequenced was PBMCs or T cells enriched from blood (not recorded which). The receptors were sampled from a man between 60 and 75 years old who had recovered from COVID-19. The CDR3 runs from the conserved cysteine through the conserved F or W. Each record gives: clone size, D gene, J gene, V gene, CDR3 protein, CDR3 DNA. A D gene is named only where the DNA matches it firmly. Expanded clones are given a class, and other clones once, few, many or no size at all.

few,-,TRBJ1-5,TRBV3-1/TRBV3-2,CASSQDGANQPQHF,TGTGCCAGCAGCCAAGATGGGGCCAATCAGCCCCAGCATTTT
-,-,TRBJ2-3,TRBV11-2,CASSLGFGDTQYF,TGTGCCAGCAGCTTAGGCTTCGGAGATACGCAGTATTTT
once,TRBD1,TRBJ2-3,TRBV5-1,CASSLDRGHDTQYF,TGCGCCAGCAGCTTGGACAGGGGACACGATACGCAGTATTTT
-,TRBD1,TRBJ1-1,TRBV2,CASSEGGQGASEAFF,TGTGCCAGCAGTGAAGGGGGACAGGGGGCCTCTGAAGCTTTCTTT
-,-,TRBJ1-3,TRBV5-1,CASGLGSLNSGNTIYF,TGCGCCAGCGGGTTGGGCAGTTTAAACTCTGGAAACACCATATATTTT
-,-,TRBJ2-2,TRBV29-1,CSVEGWPGGTGELFF,TGCAGCGTTGAAGGGTGGCCTGGCGGCACCGGGGAGCTGTTTTTT
once,TRBD1,TRBJ1-2,TRBV6-5,CASSRQGDLYGYTF,TGTGCCAGCAGTAGACAGGGGGACTTATATGGCTACACCTTC
-,-,TRBJ1-3,TRBV7-3,CASSLTSPEGLLRWRPGNTIYF,TGTGCCAGCAGCTTAACGTCCCCAGAGGGTTTGCTAAGGTGGAGGCCTGGAAACACCATATATTTT
-,-,TRBJ1-2,TRBV5-1,CASSLAGQGLGYTF,TGCGCCAGCAGCTTGGCCGGGCAGGGGTTAGGCTACACCTTC
-,TRBD1,TRBJ1-2,TRBV7-3,CASSPQGQGKVGYTF,TGTGCCAGCAGCCCACAGGGACAGGGGAAGGTAGGCTACACCTTC
-,-,TRBJ2-7,TRBV5-1,CASSLSPSSYEQYF,TGCGCCAGCAGCTTGTCCCCCAGCTCCTACGAGCAGTACTTC
once,-,TRBJ1-1,TRBV7-2,CASSPDGARAEAFF,TGTGCCAGCAGCCCGGATGGGGCCAGGGCTGAAGCTTTCTTT
-,-,TRBJ2-2,TRBV7-6,CASSFQRVGSGELFF,TGTGCCAGCAGCTTTCAGCGGGTTGGGTCCGGGGAGCTGTTTTTT
-,TRBD1,TRBJ1-2,TRBV5-8,CASSLEGQGRGGYTF,TGTGCCAGCAGCTTGGAGGGACAGGGGCGTGGAGGCTACACCTTC
-,-,TRBJ2-3,TRBV5-1,CASSRVPSTDTQYF,TGCGCCAGCAGCCGGGTACCCAGCACAGATACGCAGTATTTT
-,-,TRBJ2-7,TRBV3-1/TRBV3-2,CASSHHPAGQARYEQYF,TGTGCCAGCAGCCATCACCCAGCGGGACAGGCCAGATACGAGCAGTACTTC
-,TRBD1,TRBJ2-7,TRBV2,CASEASFRGQSDEQYF,TGTGCCAGCGAAGCCTCCTTCAGGGGGCAATCCGACGAGCAGTACTTC
once,-,TRBJ2-7,TRBV3-1/TRBV3-2,CASSQDSGLNTYEQYF,TGTGCCAGCAGCCAAGATTCTGGCCTCAATACCTACGAGCAGTACTTC
few,-,TRBJ1-1,TRBV3-1/TRBV3-2,CASSSWTLSSPEAFF,TGTGCCAGCAGCTCATGGACACTTTCGAGCCCTGAAGCTTTCTTT
few,-,TRBJ1-1,TRBV18,CASSPQGVGVTEAFF,TGTGCCAGCTCACCACAGGGGGTTGGAGTAACTGAAGCTTTCTTT
-,-,TRBJ2-2,TRBV10-2,CASSESTRGLTGELFF,TGCGCCAGCAGTGAGTCGACAAGGGGACTCACCGGGGAGCTGTTTTTT